This passage covers 16 T cell receptor beta chains from one sample sequenced in a study of identical twins (dated by TCRdb to 2016 to 2017). Preparation of the library involved 5' RACE. Sequencing was performed on an Illumina HiSeq 2000. In-frame beta chains were kept once TCRdb had trimmed the public reads at Q25 with fastp and called clones with MiXCR. One record per CDR3 amino acid sequence lists the most common genes and DNA. The sample contains just under 550,000 distinct CDR3 sequences, 15% of them found a single time. The ten largest clonotypes hold roughly 0.43% of the sample. These sequences were also reported in another study, on yellow fever vaccine responses in identical twins.

The sample taken for sequencing was CD4+ T cells sorted from blood. The receptors originated from a woman aged 18-29 years in good health.

In DNA, the CDR3 is TGTGCCATCAGCGGGGCGGTAACTATGGATGAGCAGTTCTTC. Protein sequence: CAISGAVTMDEQFF. The chain recombines TRBV10-3 with TRBJ2-1, with D tentatively TRBD1 or TRBD2 (5 bases each). The CDR3 runs 14 residues. Germline values: CDR1 ENHRY, CDR2 SYGVKD. Trimming removed 6 bases from V and 8 bases from J, with 17 bases in between.

Many counts were recorded for this clonotype. The chain combines TRBV7-6 with TRBJ2-1; 8 positions match TRBD2. The CDR3 is 16 residues long. Germline values: CDR1 SGHVS, CDR2 FNYEAQ. Losses at the gene ends were 1 base for V and 9 bases for J; bases not matched to a gene: 11. The CDR3 loop reads CASSLGVQREFGEQFF. The CDR3 region has the DNA TGTGCCAGCAGCTTAGGGGTCCAGCGGGAGTTTGGTGAGCAGTTCTTC.

This clonotype was picked up a small number of times. The chain employs TRBV7-9 and TRBJ1-1; perhaps TRBD1 as D (5 bases). In germline, CDR1 is SEHNR, CDR2 FQNEAQ (reference sequence). V dropped 1 base and J dropped 4 bases, with 16 bases sitting between them. The CDR3 has 16 residues. The CDR3 sequence: CASSLGRGSLGTEAFF. In DNA, the CDR3 is TGTGCCAGCAGCTTAGGGAGGGGATCCCTGGGCACTGAAGCTTTCTTT.

The genes are TRBV20-1 and TRBJ2-5, with a weak D call TRBD2 (6 bases). Trimming removed 5 bases from V and 2 bases from J, with 9 bases in between. CDR3 length: 12 residues. The V gene's germline CDR1 is DFQATT and CDR2 SNEGSKA (reference sequence). The CDR3 is CSAGGLQETQYF. CDR3 bases: TGCAGTGCTGGTGGACTACAAGAGACCCAGTACTTC.

The CDR3 loop is CASSIGQGTDTQYF. Written as DNA, the CDR3 is TGCGCCAGCAGCATCGGACAGGGAACAGATACGCAGTATTTT. The rearrangement links TRBV5-1 to TRBJ2-3; 8 positions match TRBD1. V lost 4 bases to trimming and J lost 3 bases; unmatched junction nucleotides: 4. This CDR3 has 14 amino acids. Germline V lookup: CDR1 SGHRS, CDR2 YFSETQ.

This clonotype was seen many times. This chain uses TRBV7-7 with TRBJ2-3, with a possible D match to TRBD1 (6 bases). The CDR3 extends over 15 amino acids. V gave up 2 bases and J gave up 0 bases, with 9 bases separating them. CDR1 is SSHAT, CDR2 FNYEAQ, per germline (reference sequence). This CDR3 reads CASSLRGSSTDTQYF. The CDR3 DNA reads as TGTGCCAGCAGCTTAAGGGGGTCTAGCACAGATACGCAGTATTTT.

This clonotype appeared a few times. A junction boundary mismatches the germline segment, possibly from a read error. The V and J genes are TRBV29-1 and TRBJ2-3, with 9 bases matching TRBD1. CDR1 SQVTM and CDR2 ANQGSEA come from the germline V gene. The CDR3 consists of 8 residues. DNA for the CDR3: TGCAGCGTTGGGACAGGGGACTTT. Protein: CSVGTGDF.

The genes are TRBV7-7 and TRBJ2-3; TRBD1 agrees at 9 bases. Trimming at V came to 4 bases and at J to 6 bases, leaving 8 bases not matched to a gene. This CDR3 is built from 15 residues. Germline CDR1 reads SSHAT; CDR2 reads FNYEAQ (reference sequence). Here the CDR3 DNA reads TGTGCCAGCAGCTCGGGGGACAGGGTTGCGGATACGCAGTATTTT. This gives the protein CASSSGDRVADTQYF.

The sample holds many counts of this clonotype. This chain connects TRBV5-1 to TRBJ1-1; D is undetermined. This CDR3 has 14 amino acids. Trimming took off 4 bases at V and 0 bases at J, with 10 bases between the two ends. The germline gives CDR1 SGHRS, CDR2 YFSETQ. CDR3 sequence: CASSPRGVNTEAFF. CDR3 coding DNA: TGCGCCAGCAGCCCGCGTGGAGTGAACACTGAAGCTTTCTTT.

This chain connects TRBV3-1 to TRBJ2-2; 9 bases are a match to TRBD2. The germline CDR1 and CDR2 sequences are LGHDT and YNNKEL (reference sequence). V lost 5 bases, J lost 2 bases, and 3 bases stayed unmatched. The CDR3 length is 15 residues. The CDR3 is CASSSSGDNTGELFF. The CDR3 region has the DNA TGTGCCAGCAGCTCTAGCGGGGATAACACCGGGGAGCTGTTTTTT. Supplemented by reference TRBV3-1 and TRBJ2-2, the full variable domain reads DTAVSQTPKYLVTQMGNDKSIKCEQNLGHDTMYWYKQDSKKFLKIMFSYNNKELIINETVPNRFSPKSPDKAHLNLHINSLELGDSAVYFCASSSSGDNTGELFFGEGSRLTVL.

In this sample, this clonotype turned up a few times. The chain recombines TRBV3-1 with TRBJ2-2; 10 bases line up with TRBD2. The CDR3 extends over 17 amino acids. Per germline, CDR1 LGHDT and CDR2 YNNKEL (reference sequence). Losses at the gene ends were 4 bases for V and 7 bases for J; bases not matched to a gene: 12. The CDR3 nucleotides read TGTGCCAGCAGCCGGGCATCTAGCGGGGGCGCCAGCGGGGAGCTGTTTTTT. Translation gives CASSRASSGGASGELFF.

A single count supports this clonotype. The chain uses TRBV20-1 and TRBJ2-5; maybe TRBD1 (6 bases). Trimming pared 3 bases from V and 9 bases from J, leaving 20 bases between. The CDR3 loop spans 14 amino acids. The germline V gene encodes CDR1 DFQATT and CDR2 SNEGSKA (reference sequence). In DNA, the CDR3 is TGCAGTGCTAGTCTCCCCGGGCTAGCAGGGGCCCAGTACTTC. This translates into CSASLPGLAGAQYF.

The J gene is TRBJ2-1, the V gene TRBV19; D is unresolved. This CDR3 contains 13 residues. The germline V gene has CDR1 LNHDA and CDR2 SQIVND (reference sequence). V lost 2 bases to trimming and J lost 8 bases, with 10 bases between them. The chain's CDR3 is CASSIPWNYEQFF. The DNA of the CDR3 is TGTGCCAGTAGTATACCCTGGAATTATGAGCAGTTCTTC.

This clonotype was detected a few times. The V gene is TRBV27, the J gene TRBJ2-7; 10 bases are shared with TRBD2. This CDR3 contains 15 residues. V dropped 2 bases and J dropped 0; count of bases not matched to a gene: 1. Germline-derived CDR1 and CDR2 are MNHEY and SMNVEV (reference sequence). The CDR3 protein is CASSLSGGVSYEQYV. Here the CDR3 DNA reads TGTGCCAGCAGTTTAAGCGGGGGGGTCTCCTACGAGCAGTACGTC.

The chain joins TRBV5-5 to TRBJ2-1; TRBD1 matches at 8 bases. The trim removed 4 bases at V and 9 bases at J, leaving 6 bases unmatched. The CDR3 has 13 residues. Germline CDR1 SGHKS, CDR2 YYEKEE (reference sequence). The CDR3 region has the DNA TGTGCCAGCAGCCGAATCCAGGGGGCTGAGCAGTTCTTC. Protein product: CASSRIQGAEQFF. The full variable domain, rest sourced from reference TRBV5-5 and TRBJ2-1, is DAGVTQSPTHLIKTRGQQVTLRCSPISGHKSVSWYQQVLGQGPQFIFQYYEKEERGRGNFPDRFSARQFPNYSSELNVNALLLGDSALYLCASSRIQGAEQFFGPGTRLTVL.

This clonotype was seen a few times. The chain recombines TRBV5-5 with TRBJ1-2; 10 nucleotides agree with TRBD1. The CDR3 is 18 amino acids. Germline assignment: CDR1 SGHKS and CDR2 YYEKEE (reference sequence). V trimming: 5 bases; J trimming: 4 bases; junction bases outside the gene matches: 17. The CDR3 bases are TGTGCCAGCAGTTCGCATTATTCCGGGACAGGGGTTTCCTATGGCTACACCTTC. This sequence encodes CASSSHYSGTGVSYGYTF.